This record covers a single TCR beta chain. This sample stems from a study of blood T cell repertoires in COVID-19. In the study overall: COVID-19 samples from acute and convalescent phases originated in the United States, Italy and Spain.

The Seattle patients joined while their infection was active and were tracked longitudinally afterward. The trim removed 2 bases at V and 4 bases at J, leaving 1 base unmatched. Germline loops: CDR1 MNHNS, CDR2 SASEGT. The CDR3 has 13 amino acids. Under the authors' procedure: Estimation of nucleated cell counts relied on the amplification of reference gene primers. Libraries were prepared by immunoSEQ multiplex PCR; TCRdb keeps only in-frame clonotypes and omits some of them. That table is the source of V, J and clone size, and D and trimming were worked out from the DNA. The table shows approximately 300,000 clones, with 75% to 95% occurring only once.

Sequencing was carried out using peripheral blood. The chain couples TRBV6-1 to TRBJ1-2; 7 positions agree with TRBD1. This TCR was recovered from a woman aged 30 to 39 with COVID-19, enrolled during active disease. CDR3 nucleotides: TGTGCCAGCAGTGAAAGGGACAGCTATGGCTACACCTTC. Amino acids: CASSERDSYGYTF.